These 14 T cell receptor beta chains were all obtained from the same sample, sequenced in a study of blood T cell repertoires in COVID-19. The protocol was immunoSEQ multiplex PCR, while the TCRdb copy is restricted to in-frame clones and leaves out a portion. The table records about 100,000 clones, about 92% of them present only once. The sequencing input was peripheral blood. The receptors stem from a middle-aged man with active COVID-19.

The chain joins TRBV15 to TRBJ2-1, with 10 bases lining up with TRBD1. This CDR3 has 14 residues. The germline V gene encodes CDR1 LNHNV and CDR2 YYDKDF (reference sequence). V lost 5 bases, J lost 11 bases, and 9 bases stayed unmatched. The CDR3: CATSGGQGGDKQFF. In DNA form, the CDR3 reads TGTGCCACCAGCGGTGGACAGGGGGGCGATAAGCAGTTCTTC.

This chain links TRBV4-2 with TRBJ2-1; 9 bases are shared with TRBD2. The CDR3 sequence is 15 residues long. The V and J ends lost 4 bases and 4 bases, in that order; junction bases with no gene match: 5. CDR1 and CDR2 from the germline V gene are LGHNA and YNFKEQ. The CDR3 DNA follows: TGTGCCAGCAGCCTTAGACTAGCGGAGTACAATGAGCAGTTCTTC. Protein product: CASSLRLAEYNEQFF.

V and J are TRBV18 and TRBJ1-1, with D possibly matching TRBD1 (5 bases). V lost 2 bases, J lost 1 base, and 8 bases lay in between. Germline CDR1 and CDR2: KGHSH and LQKENI. This CDR3 spans 14 amino acids. CDR3 in amino acids: CASSPDQGNTEAFF. In DNA form, the CDR3 reads TGTGCCAGCTCACCAGATCAGGGGAACACTGAAGCTTTCTTT.

This clone was seen only once. CDR3 amino acids: CASRGTGVNQPQHF. CDR3 in DNA: TGTGCCAGCAGAGGGACAGGGGTCAATCAGCCCCAGCATTTT. This chain uses TRBV25-1 with TRBJ1-5; TRBD1 matches 10 bases. In germline, CDR1 is MGHDK, CDR2 SYGVNS. The CDR3 has 14 residues. Trimming removed 6 bases from V and 3 bases from J; junction bases left unmatched: 2.

CDR3 sequence reads: CASSQQGPRDTQYF. CDR3 DNA: TGTGCCAGCAGCCAACAGGGCCCCCGAGATACGCAGTATTTT. The V and J genes are TRBV7-9 and TRBJ2-3, with D perhaps matching TRBD1 (6 bases). CDR1 and CDR2 from the germline V gene are SEHNR and FQNEAQ (reference sequence). The CDR3 is 14 residues long. The V and J ends lost 5 bases and 5 bases respectively, with 14 bases between them.

This chain links TRBV28 with TRBJ1-2; 9 bases are a match to TRBD1. Germline V lookup: CDR1 MDHEN, CDR2 SYDVKM. V dropped 5 bases and J dropped 7; count of bases not matched to a gene: 11. The CDR3 totals 15 residues. The CDR3 spells CASSVGTGTFSGYTF. The CDR3 coding sequence is TGTGCCAGCAGTGTCGGGACAGGGACTTTTAGTGGCTACACCTTC.

The chain employs TRBV7-8 and TRBJ1-1; D might be TRBD1 (5 bases). The CDR3 has 15 amino acids. The germline V gene has CDR1 SGHVS and CDR2 FQNEAQ. The V gene lost 5 bases and the J gene lost 0 bases, with 13 bases spanning the gap. CDR3 nucleotides: TGTGCCAGCAGCCTTACAGGATTGATGAACACTGAAGCTTTCTTT. This codes for CASSLTGLMNTEAFF.

The rearrangement joins TRBV6-6 to TRBJ1-2; 8 nucleotides line up with TRBD1. The CDR3 totals 14 residues. Germline V CDR1 and CDR2: MNHNY, SVGAGI (reference sequence). The V and J ends lost 7 bases and 8 bases, in that order; junction bases with no gene match: 12. CDR3 region: CASIQSDRVGGYTF. CDR3 bases: TGTGCCAGCATCCAATCGGACAGGGTAGGCGGCTACACCTTC.

As to this clone: The sample carries other DNA sequences with the same CDR3. The V gene is TRBV5-4, the J gene TRBJ2-3; TRBD2 matches 15 bases. Trimming at V came to 3 bases and at J to 5 bases, leaving 4 bases not matched to a gene. Germline V CDR1 and CDR2: SGHNT, YYREEE (reference sequence). The CDR3 has 16 residues. As DNA, the CDR3 is TGTGCCAGCAGCTCCGGACTAGCGGGAGGGGAAGATACGCAGTATTTT. Its translation: CASSSGLAGGEDTQYF.

V and J are TRBV7-9 and TRBJ1-2; perhaps TRBD1 as D (6 bases). The CDR3 has 17 residues. V shed 3 bases and J shed 4 bases, with 21 bases lying between them. Looked up from germline, CDR1 is SEHNR and CDR2 is FQNEAQ (reference sequence). The CDR3 DNA is TGTGCCAGCAGCTTCACTGTAGGGGGAGACCCCTTCTATGGCTACACCTTC. This codes for CASSFTVGGDPFYGYTF.

The V gene is TRBV10-1, the J gene TRBJ2-1, with 8 bases fitting TRBD1. The CDR3 has 16 residues. J was trimmed by 0 bases and V by 3 bases; bases with no gene match: 4. Per germline, CDR1 WNHNN and CDR2 SYGVQD (reference sequence). As DNA, the CDR3 is TGCGCCAGCAGTGAATACAGGGGGAGCTCCTACAATGAGCAGTTCTTC. This gives the protein CASSEYRGSSYNEQFF.

The chain combines TRBV4-1 with TRBJ2-1; no definite D call. The CDR3 is made up of 17 amino acids. CDR1 and CDR2 from the germline V gene are MGHRA and YSYEKL. Trimming cost V 0 bases and J 6 bases, with 18 bases left between them. In DNA, the CDR3 is TGCGCCAGCAGCCAAGACCCCGATCGAAACTACGGCAATGAGCAGTTCTTC. Amino acids: CASSQDPDRNYGNEQFF.

The genes are TRBV2 and TRBJ2-5; a weak D match, TRBD1 (6 bases). Trimming removed 6 bases at V and 3 bases at J, with 17 bases between. Germline CDR1 is SNHLY and CDR2 is FYNNEI. The length of the CDR3 is 15 residues. The CDR3 loop reads CASRIRQALKETQYF. CDR3 sequence (DNA): TGTGCCAGCAGGATAAGACAGGCCCTAAAAGAGACCCAGTACTTC. Drawing the rest from reference TRBV2 and TRBJ2-5, the complete variable domain is EPEVTQTPSHQVTQMGQEVILRCVPISNHLYFYWYRQILGQKVEFLVSFYNNEISEKSEIFDDQFSVERPDGSNFTLKIRSTKLEDSAMYFCASRIRQALKETQYFGPGTRLLVL.

The count of this clone is one. J is TRBJ2-7 and V is TRBV2; weak D call: TRBD1 (5 bases). V lost 5 bases and J lost 3, with 11 bases in between. Germline V CDR1 and CDR2: SNHLY, FYNNEI. The CDR3 sequence is 13 residues long. CDR3 nucleotide sequence: TGTGCCAGCAGTCCAGGGCGGAACTACGAGCAGTACTTC. Translation: CASSPGRNYEQYF.